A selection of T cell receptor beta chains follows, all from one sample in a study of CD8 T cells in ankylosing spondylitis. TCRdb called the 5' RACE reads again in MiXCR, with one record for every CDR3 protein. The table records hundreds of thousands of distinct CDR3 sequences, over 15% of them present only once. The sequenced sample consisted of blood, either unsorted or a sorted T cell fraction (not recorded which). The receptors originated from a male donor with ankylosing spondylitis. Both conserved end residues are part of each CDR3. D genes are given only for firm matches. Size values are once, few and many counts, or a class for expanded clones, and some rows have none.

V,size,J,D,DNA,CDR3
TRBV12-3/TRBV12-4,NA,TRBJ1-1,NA,TGTGCCAGCAGTTTAGCGCCAGGGGAAACTGAAGCTTTCTTT,CASSLAPGETEAFF
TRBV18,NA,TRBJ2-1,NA,TGTGCCAGCTCACCCGGCGCGGGGTCTTACAATGAGCAGTTCTTC,CASSPGAGSYNEQFF
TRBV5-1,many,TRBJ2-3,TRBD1,TGCGCCAGCAGCTCCCGGGACAGGAACACAGATACGCAGTATTTT,CASSSRDRNTDTQYF
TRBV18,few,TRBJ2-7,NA,TGTGCCAGCTCACCATCGACAGCACCCTACGAGCAGTACTTC,CASSPSTAPYEQYF
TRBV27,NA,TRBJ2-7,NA,TGTGCCAGCAGTTGGTCACAGGCGAACTACGAGCAGTACTTC,CASSWSQANYEQYF
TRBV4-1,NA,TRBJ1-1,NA,TGCGCCAGCAGCGGACGGACAGTGAACACTGAAGCTTTCTTT,CASSGRTVNTEAFF
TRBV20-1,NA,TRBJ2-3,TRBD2,TGCAGTGCCGTCAGCGCCAACCCCCTAGCGGGTCGCACAGATACGCAGTATTTT,CSAVSANPLAGRTDTQYF
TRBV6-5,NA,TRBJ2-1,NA,TGTGCCAGCAGTTATGGGACTGTGAGCTCCTACAATGAGCAGTTCTTC,CASSYGTVSSYNEQFF
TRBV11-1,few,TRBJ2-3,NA,TGTGCCAGCAGCTTAGATAACCTGGGACTGGCTAGCACAGATACGCAGTATTTT,CASSLDNLGLASTDTQYF
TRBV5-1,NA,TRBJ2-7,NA,TGCGCCAGTACTCGGGACATATCCTACGAGCAGTACTTC,CASTRDISYEQYF
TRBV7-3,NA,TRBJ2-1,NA,TGTGCCAGCAGCCCACCCGGGGCTAGCCGCGATGAGCAGTTCTTC,CASSPPGASRDEQFF
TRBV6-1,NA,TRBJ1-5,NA,TGTGCCAGCAATACAGCCCAGCATCAGCCCCAGCATTTT,CASNTAQHQPQHF
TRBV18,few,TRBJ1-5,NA,TGTGCCAGCTCACCTTCCGGGACGCACAATCAGCCCCAGCATTTT,CASSPSGTHNQPQHF